This TCR beta chain was captured in a study of technical replicates of blood from several donors. CDR3 length equals 15 residues. Germline V gene lookup returns CDR1 SGHNT and CDR2 YENEEA. Between the trimmed V and J ends, which lost 5 bases and 0 bases, there was a span of 14 bases. Sequencing used immunoSEQ multiplex PCR; TCRdb keeps in-frame clones, though not all of them. The table has 45,000 to 65,000 clones, 90% to 95% seen once. The specimen sequenced was T cells isolated from PBMCs. The TCR comes from a human donor in good health. The V gene is TRBV11-3, the J gene TRBJ2-7; D may be TRBD2 (6 bases). The chain's CDR3 is CASSAIGGSSYEQYF. The CDR3 nucleotides read TGTGCCAGCAGCGCCATCGGGGGAAGCTCCTACGAGCAGTACTTC.